This T cell receptor beta chain was captured by sequencing in a study of cytomegalovirus exposure and HLA in healthy donors. Overall study findings and caveats: Reports credit the classifier with highly specific, highly sensitive diagnosis of cytomegalovirus status. DRB1 showed the most TCR associations and HLA-C the fewest in a later analysis, as rates varied by HLA locus.

PCR used 60 Vbeta primers and 13 Jbeta primers. Assay used: immunoSEQ multiplex PCR; TCRdb lists only in-frame clones, some missing. The sample includes 170,000 or so clones, 77% of them seen just once. Details on this clone: Its antigen remains unknown.

V was pared by 4 bases and J by 5 bases, with 5 bases of the junction left unmatched. Germline CDR1 SQVTM, CDR2 ANQGSEA. This CDR3 contains 15 residues. Input material: PBMCs. The TCR comes from a woman aged 25 to 39 in good health and CMV-seropositive. The V gene is TRBV29-1, the J gene TRBJ2-3; TRBD2 agrees at 14 bases. The chain's CDR3 is CSVGLAGGPRDTQYF. The CDR3 nucleotides read TGCAGCGTTGGACTAGCGGGAGGGCCTAGAGATACGCAGTATTTT.